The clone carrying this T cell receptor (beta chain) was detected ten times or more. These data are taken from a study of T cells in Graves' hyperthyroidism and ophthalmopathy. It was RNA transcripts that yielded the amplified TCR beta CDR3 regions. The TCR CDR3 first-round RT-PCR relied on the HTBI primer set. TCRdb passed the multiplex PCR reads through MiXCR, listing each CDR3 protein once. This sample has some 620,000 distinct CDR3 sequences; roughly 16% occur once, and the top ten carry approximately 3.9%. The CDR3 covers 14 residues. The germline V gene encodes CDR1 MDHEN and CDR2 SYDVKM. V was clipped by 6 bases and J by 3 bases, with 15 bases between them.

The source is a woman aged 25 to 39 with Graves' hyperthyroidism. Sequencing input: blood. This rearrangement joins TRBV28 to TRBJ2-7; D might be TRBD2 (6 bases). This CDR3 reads CASRRDSGGYEQYF. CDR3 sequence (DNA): TGTGCCAGCAGGCGGGACTCTGGGGGCTACGAGCAGTACTTC.